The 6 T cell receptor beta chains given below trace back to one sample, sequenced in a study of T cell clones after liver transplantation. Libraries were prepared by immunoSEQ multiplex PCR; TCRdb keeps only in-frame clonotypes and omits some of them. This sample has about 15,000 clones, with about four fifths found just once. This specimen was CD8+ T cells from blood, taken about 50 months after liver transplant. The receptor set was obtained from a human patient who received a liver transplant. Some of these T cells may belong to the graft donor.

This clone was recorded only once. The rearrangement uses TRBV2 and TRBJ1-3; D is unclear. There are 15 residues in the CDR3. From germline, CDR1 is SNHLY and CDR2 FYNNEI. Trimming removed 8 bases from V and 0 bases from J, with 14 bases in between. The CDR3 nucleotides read TGTGCCAGCTATATACGCGAAAACTCTGGAAACACCATATATTTT. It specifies CASYIRENSGNTIYF.

This chain's CDR3 is CASSPQGFEQYF. In nucleotides, the CDR3 is TGTGCCAGCAGCCCCCAGGGATTCGAGCAGTACTTC. The V gene is TRBV14, the J gene TRBJ2-7; perhaps TRBD1 as D (5 bases). Germline V lookup: CDR1 SGHDN, CDR2 FVKESK. Trimming took off 4 bases at V and 6 bases at J, with 10 bases between the two ends. The CDR3 runs 12 residues. Supplemented by reference TRBV14 and TRBJ2-7, the full variable domain reads EAGVTQFPSHSVIEKGQTVTLRCDPISGHDNLYWYRRVMGKEIKFLLHFVKESKQDESGMPNNRFLAERTGGTYSTLKVQPAELEDSGVYFCASSPQGFEQYFGPGTRLTVT.

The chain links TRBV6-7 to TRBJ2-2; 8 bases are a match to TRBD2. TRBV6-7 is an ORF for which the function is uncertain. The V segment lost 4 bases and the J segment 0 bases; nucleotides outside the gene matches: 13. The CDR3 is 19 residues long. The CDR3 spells CASSFRGGSGTSNTGELFF. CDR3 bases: TGTGCCAGCAGTTTCAGGGGCGGTAGCGGGACCTCGAACACCGGGGAGCTGTTTTTT.

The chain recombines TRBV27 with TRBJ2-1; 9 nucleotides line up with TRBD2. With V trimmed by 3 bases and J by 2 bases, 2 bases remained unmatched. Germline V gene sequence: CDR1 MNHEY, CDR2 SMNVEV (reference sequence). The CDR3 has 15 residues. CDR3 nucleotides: TGTGCCAGCAGTTTGGCGGGAGGGCCCTACAATGAGCAGTTCTTC. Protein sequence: CASSLAGGPYNEQFF.

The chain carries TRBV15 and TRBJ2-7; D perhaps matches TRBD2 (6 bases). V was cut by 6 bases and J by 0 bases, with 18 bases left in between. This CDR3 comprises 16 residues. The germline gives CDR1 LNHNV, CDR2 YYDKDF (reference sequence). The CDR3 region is CATSPRGRRGSYEQYF. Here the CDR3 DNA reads TGTGCCACCAGTCCCCGCGGACGGCGGGGCTCCTACGAGCAGTACTTC. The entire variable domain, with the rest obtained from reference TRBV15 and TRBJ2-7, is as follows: DAMVIQNPRYQVTQFGKPVTLSCSQTLNHNVMYWYQQKSSQAPKLLFHYYDKDFNNEADTPDNFQSRRPNTSFCFLDIRSPGLGDTAMYLCATSPRGRRGSYEQYFGPGTRLTVT.

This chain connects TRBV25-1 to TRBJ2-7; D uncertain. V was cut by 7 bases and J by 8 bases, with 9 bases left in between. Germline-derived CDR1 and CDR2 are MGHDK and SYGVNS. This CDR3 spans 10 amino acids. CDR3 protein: CASTESKQYF. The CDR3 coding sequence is TGTGCCAGCACCGAAAGCAAGCAGTACTTC.